The rows below give T cell receptor beta chains drawn from one sample of a study of T cell repertoires in cytomegalovirus infection. One entry per CDR3 protein results from TCRdb running MiXCR on the reads. The table shows about 230,000 distinct CDR3 sequences, with approximately 24% occurring only once. The specimen sequenced was CD8+ T cells from PBMCs. The source of these receptors is a human donor in good health (CMV status not recorded). Some clones in this sample may be carry-over from other donors' samples. CDR3s include the opening cysteine and the closing phenylalanine or tryptophan. D genes are given only for firm matches. Rows give clone size only sometimes, using once, few, many, or a class for an expanded clone.

clone_size: .
d_call: .
j_call: TRBJ2-2
v_call: TRBV19
cdr3_aa: CASSIERQELNTGELFF
cdr3_nt: TGTGCCAGTAGTATAGAGAGACAGGAATTGAACACCGGGGAGCTGTTTTTT

clone_size: many
d_call: TRBD1
j_call: TRBJ1-1
v_call: TRBV7-2
cdr3_aa: CASSAKQGAGTEAFF
cdr3_nt: TGTGCCAGCAGCGCCAAACAGGGGGCCGGCACTGAAGCTTTCTTT

clone_size: few
d_call: .
j_call: TRBJ2-3
v_call: TRBV6-4
cdr3_aa: CASSDSTGTLAVDGCTDTQYF
cdr3_nt: TGTGCCAGCAGTGACTCGACGGGCACCCTGGCGGTGGATGGCTGCACAGATACGCAGTATTTT

clone_size: few
d_call: .
j_call: TRBJ1-1
v_call: TRBV4-1
cdr3_aa: CASSQGTAMNTEAFF
cdr3_nt: TGCGCCAGCAGCCAAGGGACAGCTATGAACACTGAAGCTTTCTTT

clone_size: .
d_call: .
j_call: TRBJ2-7
v_call: TRBV5-6
cdr3_aa: CASSSWTLSYEQYF
cdr3_nt: TGTGCCAGCAGCTCCTGGACACTCTCCTACGAGCAGTACTTC

clone_size: .
d_call: .
j_call: TRBJ2-1
v_call: TRBV19
cdr3_aa: CASSVGTPLGEQFF
cdr3_nt: TGTGCCAGTAGTGTCGGGACCCCGCTGGGTGAGCAGTTCTTC

clone_size: .
d_call: .
j_call: TRBJ2-7
v_call: TRBV20-1
cdr3_aa: CSARGPDSYEQYF
cdr3_nt: TGCAGTGCTAGAGGACCGGACAGCTACGAGCAGTACTTC

clone_size: .
d_call: TRBD1
j_call: TRBJ1-4
v_call: TRBV7-9
cdr3_aa: CASRDGTGDEKLFF
cdr3_nt: TGTGCCAGCAGAGACGGGACAGGGGATGAAAAACTGTTTTTT

clone_size: .
d_call: .
j_call: TRBJ1-5
v_call: TRBV28
cdr3_aa: CASSLEEGDYGRNQPQHF
cdr3_nt: TGTGCCAGCAGTTTAGAGGAAGGGGATTATGGCCGGAATCAGCCCCAGCATTTT

clone_size: .
d_call: .
j_call: TRBJ2-3
v_call: TRBV19
cdr3_aa: CASSITSPDTQYF
cdr3_nt: TGTGCCAGTAGTATCACTAGCCCAGATACGCAGTATTTT

clone_size: .
d_call: .
j_call: TRBJ1-4
v_call: TRBV19
cdr3_aa: CASSTRAVEKLFF
cdr3_nt: TGTGCCAGTAGTACGAGAGCAGTTGAAAAACTGTTTTTT

clone_size: once
d_call: TRBD2
j_call: TRBJ2-3
v_call: TRBV27
cdr3_aa: CASSGSLAGTDTQYF
cdr3_nt: TGTGCCAGCAGTGGCAGCCTAGCGGGCACAGATACGCAGTATTTT

clone_size: once
d_call: .
j_call: TRBJ2-3
v_call: TRBV9
cdr3_aa: CASSFRVQRADTQYF
cdr3_nt: TGTGCCAGCAGCTTTCGAGTCCAGCGGGCAGATACGCAGTATTTT

clone_size: .
d_call: .
j_call: TRBJ2-5
v_call: TRBV27
cdr3_aa: CASSLFGGNQETQYF
cdr3_nt: TGTGCCAGCAGTTTATTTGGAGGTAACCAAGAGACCCAGTACTTC

clone_size: many
d_call: TRBD1
j_call: TRBJ2-3
v_call: TRBV11-2
cdr3_aa: CASSLEVRDRITDTQYF
cdr3_nt: TGTGCCAGCAGCTTAGAGGTCAGGGACAGAATCACAGATACGCAGTATTTT